This paragraph covers one T cell receptor (beta chain) sequence. The CDR3 sequence is 13 residues long. CDR1 is GTSNPN, CDR2 SVGIG, per germline (reference sequence). Trimming left V 4 bases short and J 7 bases short, with 16 bases between. The protocol was immunoSEQ multiplex PCR, while the TCRdb copy is restricted to in-frame clones and leaves out a portion. The data hold around 110,000 clones, with approximately 92% observed a single time. This record comes from a study of control samples from healthy donors and cancer patients. The chain recombines TRBV30 with TRBJ2-5; perhaps D is TRBD1 or TRBD2 (7 bases each). This TCR was recovered from a woman in her fifties or sixties with colorectal cancer. The sequencing sample was made of PBMCs. For the CDR3, the DNA is TGTGCCTGGATAAGTGCAGGGGGGGGGACCCAGTACTTC. This codes for CAWISAGGGTQYF.